These 9 T cell receptor beta chains originate from one sample sequenced in a study of T-cell memory formation after mild COVID-19. TCRdb re-derived calls from the 5' RACE reads in MiXCR, one entry per CDR3 protein. The sample has hundreds of thousands of distinct CDR3 sequences; around a quarter are singletons. Sequencing was performed on PBMCs or a T cell subset sorted from them (not recorded which). The receptors were sampled from an adult woman who had mild COVID-19 (a few samples of this study predate the infection). Cell type and time point are not known.

The table lists this clonotype with a few counts. This chain joins TRBV10-3 and TRBJ1-1; D remains unclear. V lost 2 bases to trimming and J lost 0 bases, with 10 bases between them. Germline V gene lookup returns CDR1 ENHRY and CDR2 SYGVKD. This CDR3 has 15 residues. The CDR3 DNA reads TGTGCCATCAGTGAGGGCATGGTCATGAACACTGAAGCTTTCTTT. It yields the protein CAISEGMVMNTEAFF.

The rearrangement links TRBV2 to TRBJ1-1; D might be TRBD1 (5 bases). The CDR3 loop spans 14 amino acids. V lost 5 bases and J 7 bases, leaving 17 bases between the germline ends. The germline CDR1 and CDR2 sequences are SNHLY and FYNNEI. The CDR3 sequence: CASSRGTLGGEAFF. As DNA, the CDR3 is TGTGCCAGCAGTCGCGGGACTCTTGGGGGTGAAGCTTTCTTT.

This clonotype was found a few times. The chain employs TRBV5-5 and TRBJ2-2; no reliable D call. From germline, CDR1 is SGHKS and CDR2 YYEKEE (reference sequence). The V gene lost 1 base and the J gene lost 8 bases, with 12 bases spanning the gap. CDR3 length equals 14 residues. CDR3 DNA sequence: TGTGCCAGCAGCTTGAACCCCCCGGTTGGGGAGCTGTTTTTT. Encoded protein: CASSLNPPVGELFF.

This rearrangement joins TRBV7-9 to TRBJ1-5, with 8 bases identical to TRBD1. The germline gives CDR1 SEHNR, CDR2 FQNEAQ (reference sequence). CDR3 length: 10 residues. CDR3 sequence: CSTGDQPQHF. In nucleotides, the CDR3 is TGTTCGACAGGGGATCAGCCCCAGCATTTT.

V gene TRBV6-6 combines with J gene TRBJ1-4; 10 nucleotides match TRBD1. V dropped 5 bases and J dropped 2; count of bases not matched to a gene: 5. Per the germline V gene, CDR1 is MNHNY and CDR2 is SVGAGI (reference sequence). The CDR3 loop spans 16 amino acids. The CDR3 sequence is CASSTGTGVTNEKLFF. CDR3 in DNA: TGTGCCAGCAGTACGGGGACAGGGGTTACTAATGAAAAACTGTTTTTT.

This clonotype has just a few counts. This sequence joins TRBV28 and TRBJ1-5, with TRBD1 identical over 9 bases. This CDR3 comprises 16 residues. Trimming took 2 bases from V and 10 from J; bases not matched to a gene: 12. CDR1 is MDHEN and CDR2 is SYDVKM in the germline V gene. The CDR3 DNA reads TGTGCCAGCAGTTTACAGGCACAGGGGGCGAGTTCACCCCAGCATTTT. This codes for CASSLQAQGASSPQHF.

The chain joins TRBV12-3 or TRBV12-4 to TRBJ1-2; the D is unclear. The CDR3 extends over 14 amino acids. V lost 3 bases and J lost 1, with 9 bases in between. The CDR3 region has the DNA TGTGCCAGCAGTTTCGGGAAGGTTAACTATGGCTACACCTTC. It yields the protein CASSFGKVNYGYTF.

This chain uses TRBV11-1 with TRBJ2-7, with D possibly being TRBD1 (5 bases). This CDR3 spans 12 amino acids. With 3 bases removed from V and 5 bases from J, the gap between germline ends came to 8 bases. Germline V gives CDR1 SGHAT, CDR2 FQDESV (reference sequence). CDR3 sequence: CASSFVRDEQYF. CDR3 DNA sequence: TGTGCCAGCAGCTTCGTCAGGGACGAGCAGTACTTC.

This clonotype was found a few times. The CDR3, as DNA: TGCGCCAGCAGCCAAGTGTATCCGGCCAACACTGAAGCTTTCTTT. This gives the protein CASSQVYPANTEAFF. The chain combines TRBV4-3 with TRBJ1-1, with D uncertain. Germline V gives CDR1 LGHNA, CDR2 YSLEER. The CDR3 is 15 amino acids. Trimming pared 1 base from V and 2 bases from J, leaving 11 bases between.